Reported below is one TCR beta chain. This sample is drawn from a study of cytomegalovirus exposure and HLA in healthy donors. Study-wide background: Researchers found that roughly 80% of under 450 genotyped donors fell within the Caucasian-associated ancestry cluster.

Donors consisted of healthy bone marrow donors. V gave up 4 bases and J gave up 0 bases; unmatched junction bases: 2. This CDR3 contains 14 residues. Germline assignment: CDR1 MGHRA and CDR2 YSYEKL. PCR was performed using 60 Vbeta and 13 Jbeta primers. Here immunoSEQ multiplex PCR was the method, and the copy in TCRdb shows in-frame clones only, minus some. Here the sample table reports about 210,000 clones. The chain links TRBV4-1 to TRBJ1-2; TRBD1 matches at 7 bases. The clonotype originates from a woman aged 30 to 39 in good health and CMV-seropositive. The sample taken for sequencing was PBMCs. CDR3 sequence reads: CASSPGTANYGYTF. CDR3 nucleotides: TGCGCCAGCAGCCCAGGGACAGCTAACTATGGCTACACCTTC.